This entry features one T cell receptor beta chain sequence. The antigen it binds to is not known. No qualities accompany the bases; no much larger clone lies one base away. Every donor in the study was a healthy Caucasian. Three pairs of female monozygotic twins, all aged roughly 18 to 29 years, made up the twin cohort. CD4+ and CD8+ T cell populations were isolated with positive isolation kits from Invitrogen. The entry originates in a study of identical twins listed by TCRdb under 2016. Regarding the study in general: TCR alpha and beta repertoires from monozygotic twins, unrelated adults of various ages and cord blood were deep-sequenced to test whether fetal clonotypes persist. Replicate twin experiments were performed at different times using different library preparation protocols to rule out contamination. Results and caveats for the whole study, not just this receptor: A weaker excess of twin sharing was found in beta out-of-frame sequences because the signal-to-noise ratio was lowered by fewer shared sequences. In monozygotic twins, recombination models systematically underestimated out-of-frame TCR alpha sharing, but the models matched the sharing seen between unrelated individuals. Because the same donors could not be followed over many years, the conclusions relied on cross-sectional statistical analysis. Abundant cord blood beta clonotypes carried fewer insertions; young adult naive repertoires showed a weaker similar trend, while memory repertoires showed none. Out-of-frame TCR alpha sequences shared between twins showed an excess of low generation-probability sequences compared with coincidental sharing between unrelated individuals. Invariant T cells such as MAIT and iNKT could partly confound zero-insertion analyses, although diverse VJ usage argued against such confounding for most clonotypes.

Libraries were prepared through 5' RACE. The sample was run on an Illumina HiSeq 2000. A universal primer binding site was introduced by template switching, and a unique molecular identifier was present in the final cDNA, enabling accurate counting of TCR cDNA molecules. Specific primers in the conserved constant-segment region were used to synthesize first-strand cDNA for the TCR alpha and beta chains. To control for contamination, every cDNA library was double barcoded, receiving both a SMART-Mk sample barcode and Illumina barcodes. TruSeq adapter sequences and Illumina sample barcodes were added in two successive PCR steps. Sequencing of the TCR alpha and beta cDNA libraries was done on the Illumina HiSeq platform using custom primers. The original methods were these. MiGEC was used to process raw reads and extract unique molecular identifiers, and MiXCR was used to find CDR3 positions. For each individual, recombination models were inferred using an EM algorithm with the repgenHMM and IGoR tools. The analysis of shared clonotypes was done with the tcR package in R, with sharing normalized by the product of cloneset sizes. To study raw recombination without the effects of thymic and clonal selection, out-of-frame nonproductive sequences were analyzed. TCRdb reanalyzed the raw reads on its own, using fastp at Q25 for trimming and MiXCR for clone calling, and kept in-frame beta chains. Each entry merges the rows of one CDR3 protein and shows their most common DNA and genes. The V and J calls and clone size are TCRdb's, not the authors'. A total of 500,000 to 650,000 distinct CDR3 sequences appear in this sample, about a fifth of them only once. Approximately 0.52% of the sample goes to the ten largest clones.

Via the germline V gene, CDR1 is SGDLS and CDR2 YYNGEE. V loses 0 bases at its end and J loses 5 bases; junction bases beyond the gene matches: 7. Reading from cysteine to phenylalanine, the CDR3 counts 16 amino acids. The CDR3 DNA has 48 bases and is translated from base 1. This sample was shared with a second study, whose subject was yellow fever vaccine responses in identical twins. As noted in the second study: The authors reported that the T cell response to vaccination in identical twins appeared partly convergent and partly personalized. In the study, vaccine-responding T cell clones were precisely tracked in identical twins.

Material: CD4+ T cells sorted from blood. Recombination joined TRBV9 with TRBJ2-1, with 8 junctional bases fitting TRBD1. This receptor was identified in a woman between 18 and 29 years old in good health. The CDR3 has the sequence CASSVAGTGGNNEQFF. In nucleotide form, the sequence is TGTGCCAGCAGCGTAGCCGGGACAGGAGGAAACAATGAGCAGTTCTTC.